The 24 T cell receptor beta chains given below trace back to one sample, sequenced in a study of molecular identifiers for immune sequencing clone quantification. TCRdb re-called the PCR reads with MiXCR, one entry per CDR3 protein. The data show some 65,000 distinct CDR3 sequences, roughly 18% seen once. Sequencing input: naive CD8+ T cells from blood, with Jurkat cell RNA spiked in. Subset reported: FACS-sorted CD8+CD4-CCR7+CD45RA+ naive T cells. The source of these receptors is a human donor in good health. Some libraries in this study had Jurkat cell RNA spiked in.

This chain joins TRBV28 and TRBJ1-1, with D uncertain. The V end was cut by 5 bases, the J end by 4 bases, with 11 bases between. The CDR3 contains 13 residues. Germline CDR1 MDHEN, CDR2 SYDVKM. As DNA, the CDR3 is TGTGCCAGCAGTCCCGGGTCAAGCACTGAAGCTTTCTTT. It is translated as CASSPGSSTEAFF.

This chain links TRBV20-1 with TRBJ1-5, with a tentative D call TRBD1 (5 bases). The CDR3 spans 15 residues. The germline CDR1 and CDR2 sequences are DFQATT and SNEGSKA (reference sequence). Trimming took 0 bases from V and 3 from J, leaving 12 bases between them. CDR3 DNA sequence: TGCAGTGCTAGAGACGTGGGGACGCCCAATCAGCCCCAGCATTTT. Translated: CSARDVGTPNQPQHF.

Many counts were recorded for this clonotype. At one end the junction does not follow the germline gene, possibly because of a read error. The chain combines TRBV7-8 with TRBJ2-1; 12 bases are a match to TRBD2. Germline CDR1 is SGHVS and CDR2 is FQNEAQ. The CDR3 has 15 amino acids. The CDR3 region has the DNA TGTGCCAGCAGGTTAGGACTAGCGGGGTACAATGAGCAGTTCTTC. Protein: CASRLGLAGYNEQFF.

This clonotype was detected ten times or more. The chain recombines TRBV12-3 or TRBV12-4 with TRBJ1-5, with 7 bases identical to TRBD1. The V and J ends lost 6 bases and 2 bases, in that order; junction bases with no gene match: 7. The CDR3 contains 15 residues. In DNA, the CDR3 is TGTGCCAGCAGCCCCAGGGGGGGAGGCAATCAGCCCCAGCATTTT. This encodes CASSPRGGGNQPQHF.

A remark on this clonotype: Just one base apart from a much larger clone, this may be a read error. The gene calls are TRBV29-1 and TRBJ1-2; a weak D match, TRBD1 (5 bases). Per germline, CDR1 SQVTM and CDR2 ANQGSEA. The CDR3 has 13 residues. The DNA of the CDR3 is TGCAGCGTTGTCGCGGACAATCACTATGGCTACGCCTTC. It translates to CSVVADNHYGYAF.

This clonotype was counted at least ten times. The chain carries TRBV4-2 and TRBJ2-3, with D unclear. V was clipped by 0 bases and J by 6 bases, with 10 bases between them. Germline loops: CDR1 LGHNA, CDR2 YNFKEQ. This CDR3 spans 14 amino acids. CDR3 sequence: CASSQDPPGDTQYF. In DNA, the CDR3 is TGTGCCAGCAGCCAAGATCCCCCCGGGGATACGCAGTATTTT.

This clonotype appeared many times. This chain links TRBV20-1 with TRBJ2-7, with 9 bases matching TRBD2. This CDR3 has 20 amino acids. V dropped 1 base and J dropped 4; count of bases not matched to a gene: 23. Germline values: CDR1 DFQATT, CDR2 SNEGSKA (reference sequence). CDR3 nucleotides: TGCAGTGCTAGAGTTCTACACCCCCCGATAGCGGGAGCGTCGGGGTACGAGCAGTACTTC. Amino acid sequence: CSARVLHPPIAGASGYEQYF.

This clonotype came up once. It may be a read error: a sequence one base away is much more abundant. This CDR3 is CASSLGPLQETQYF. The CDR3 bases are TGTGCCAGCAGTTTAGGGCCCCTCCAAGAGACCCAGTACTTC. The chain joins TRBV12-3 or TRBV12-4 to TRBJ2-5; D is undetermined. V shed 1 base and J shed 1 base, with 7 bases lying between them. The CDR3 runs 14 residues.

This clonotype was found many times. This chain's CDR3 is CASSHIGTSGKYEQYF. The CDR3 nucleotides are TGTGCCAGCAGCCACATAGGGACTAGCGGGAAATACGAGCAGTACTTC. The V call is TRBV11-3, the J call TRBJ2-7; the match to TRBD2 covers 13 bases. The germline CDR1 and CDR2 sequences are SGHNT and YENEEA. There are 16 residues in the CDR3. The V segment lost 5 bases and the J segment 4 bases; nucleotides outside the gene matches: 8.

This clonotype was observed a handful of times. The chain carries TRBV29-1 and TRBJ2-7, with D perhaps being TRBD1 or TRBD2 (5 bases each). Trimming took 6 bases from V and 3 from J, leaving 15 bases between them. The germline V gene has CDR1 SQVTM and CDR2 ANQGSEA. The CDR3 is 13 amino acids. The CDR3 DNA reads TGCAGCGTGGGACGGGCAGACAGCTACGAGCAGTACTTC. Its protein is CSVGRADSYEQYF.

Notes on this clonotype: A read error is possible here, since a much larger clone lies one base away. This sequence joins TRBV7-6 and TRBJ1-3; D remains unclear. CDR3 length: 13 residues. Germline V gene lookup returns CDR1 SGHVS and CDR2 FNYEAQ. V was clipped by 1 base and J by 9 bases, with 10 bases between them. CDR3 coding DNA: TGTGCCAGCAGCTTAGGTTCGGGTTGCACCATATATTTT. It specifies CASSLGSGCTIYF.

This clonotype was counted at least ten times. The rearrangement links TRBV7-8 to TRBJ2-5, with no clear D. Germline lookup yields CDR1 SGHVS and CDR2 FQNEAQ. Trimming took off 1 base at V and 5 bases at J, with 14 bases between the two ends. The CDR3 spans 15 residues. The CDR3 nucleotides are TGTGCCAGCAGCTTAGGGTCGTTCCACGAGGAGACCCAGTACTTC. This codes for CASSLGSFHEETQYF.

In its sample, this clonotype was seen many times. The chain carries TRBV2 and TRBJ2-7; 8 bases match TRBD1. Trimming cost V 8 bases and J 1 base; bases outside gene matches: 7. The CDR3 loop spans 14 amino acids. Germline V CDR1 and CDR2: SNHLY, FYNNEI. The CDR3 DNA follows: TGTGCCAGCTCAGCTCGGGACAGGTCCTACGAGCAGTACTTC. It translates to CASSARDRSYEQYF.

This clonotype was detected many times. This CDR3 is CASRTGNQPQHF. The DNA for the CDR3 is TGTGCCAGCAGGACGGGCAATCAGCCCCAGCATTTT. The rearrangement joins TRBV7-6 to TRBJ1-5; no reliable D call. This CDR3 is built from 12 residues. Between the trimmed V and J ends, which lost 6 bases and 2 bases, there was a span of 5 bases. Germline V gene sequence: CDR1 SGHVS, CDR2 FNYEAQ. Looking up the rest from reference TRBV7-6 and TRBJ1-5 gives the full variable domain: GAGVSQSPRYKVTKRGQDVALRCDPISGHVSLYWYRQALGQGPEFLTYFNYEAQQDKSGLPNDRFSAERPEGSISTLTIQRTEQRDSAMYRCASRTGNQPQHFGDGTRLSIL.

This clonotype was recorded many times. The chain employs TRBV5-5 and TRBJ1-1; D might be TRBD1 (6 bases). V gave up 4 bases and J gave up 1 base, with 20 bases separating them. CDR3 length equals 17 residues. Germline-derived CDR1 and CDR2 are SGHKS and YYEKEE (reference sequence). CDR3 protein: CASSPFPRQEENTEAFF. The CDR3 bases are TGTGCCAGCAGCCCATTTCCTCGACAGGAGGAGAACACTGAAGCTTTCTTT.

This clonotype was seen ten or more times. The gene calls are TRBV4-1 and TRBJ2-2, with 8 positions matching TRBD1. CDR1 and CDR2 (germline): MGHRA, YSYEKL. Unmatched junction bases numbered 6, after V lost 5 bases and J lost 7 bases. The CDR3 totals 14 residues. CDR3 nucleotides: TGCGCCAGCAGCAGCAGGGGGCGAATCGGGGAGCTGTTTTTT. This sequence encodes CASSSRGRIGELFF.

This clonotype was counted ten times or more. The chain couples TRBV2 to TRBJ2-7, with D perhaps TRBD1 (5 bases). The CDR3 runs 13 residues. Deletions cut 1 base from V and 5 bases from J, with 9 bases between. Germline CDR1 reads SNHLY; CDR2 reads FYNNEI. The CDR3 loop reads CASSEVQGHEQYF. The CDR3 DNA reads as TGTGCCAGCAGTGAAGTCCAGGGCCACGAGCAGTACTTC.

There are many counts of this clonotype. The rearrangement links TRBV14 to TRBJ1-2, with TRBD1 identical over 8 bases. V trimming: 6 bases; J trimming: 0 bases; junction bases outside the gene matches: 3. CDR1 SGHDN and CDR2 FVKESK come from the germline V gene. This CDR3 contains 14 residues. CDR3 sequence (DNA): TGTGCCAGCAGTCAACAGGGGGCTAACTATGGCTACACCTTC. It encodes CASSQQGANYGYTF.

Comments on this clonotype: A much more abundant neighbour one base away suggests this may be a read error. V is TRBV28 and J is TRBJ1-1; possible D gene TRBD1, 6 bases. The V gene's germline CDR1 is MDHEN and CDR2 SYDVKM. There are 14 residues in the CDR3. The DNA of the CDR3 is TGTGCCAGCAGCCCCGGGAGGGGGTACACTGAAGCTTACTTT. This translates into CASSPGRGYTEAYF.

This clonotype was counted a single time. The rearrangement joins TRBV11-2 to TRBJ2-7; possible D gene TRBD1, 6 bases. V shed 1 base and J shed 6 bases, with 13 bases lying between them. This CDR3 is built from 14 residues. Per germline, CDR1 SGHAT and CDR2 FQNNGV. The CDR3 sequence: CASSLGDGGCEQYF. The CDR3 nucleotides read TGTGCCAGCAGCTTAGGAGATGGGGGCTGCGAGCAGTACTTC.

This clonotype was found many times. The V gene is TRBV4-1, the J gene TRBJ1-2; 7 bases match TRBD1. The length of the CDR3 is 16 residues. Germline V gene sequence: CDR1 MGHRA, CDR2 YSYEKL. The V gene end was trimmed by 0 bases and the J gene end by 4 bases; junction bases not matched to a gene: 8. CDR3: CASSQEGTALLYGYTF. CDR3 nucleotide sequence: TGCGCCAGCAGCCAAGAAGGGACAGCCCTACTCTATGGCTACACCTTC.

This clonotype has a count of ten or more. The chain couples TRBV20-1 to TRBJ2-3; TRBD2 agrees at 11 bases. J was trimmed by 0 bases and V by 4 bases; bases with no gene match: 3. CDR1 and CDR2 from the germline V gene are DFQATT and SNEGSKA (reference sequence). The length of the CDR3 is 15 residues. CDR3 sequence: CSAIRLAGSTDTQYF. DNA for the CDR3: TGCAGTGCTATAAGACTAGCGGGGAGCACAGATACGCAGTATTTT.

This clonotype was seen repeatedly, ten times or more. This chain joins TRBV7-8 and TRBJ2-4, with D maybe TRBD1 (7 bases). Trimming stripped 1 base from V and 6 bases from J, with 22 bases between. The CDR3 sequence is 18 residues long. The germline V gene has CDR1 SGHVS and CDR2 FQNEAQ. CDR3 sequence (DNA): TGTGCCAGCAGCTTAGAAGTAATCGGACAGGAGGGGTTAAACATTCAGTACTTC. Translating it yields CASSLEVIGQEGLNIQYF.

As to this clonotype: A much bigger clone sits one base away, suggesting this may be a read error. The CDR3 loop reads CSIASGTDTNEKLFF. As DNA, the CDR3 is TGCAGCATTGCCTCAGGGACAGATACTAATGAAAAACTGTTTTTT. The chain has TRBV29-1 and TRBJ1-4, with 7 bases identical to TRBD1. Germline CDR1 is SQVTM and CDR2 is ANQGSEA. The V and J ends lost 8 bases and 2 bases, in that order; junction bases with no gene match: 11. This CDR3 comprises 15 residues.